This TCR beta chain is drawn from a study of blood T cell repertoires in COVID-19 (dated by TCRdb to between 2020 and 2021). Study-level background: Samples covering the acute and convalescent phases of COVID-19 were provided by collaborators in the United States, Italy and Spain. The samples were drawn from two sources: the first 160 participants of the ongoing ImmuneRACE study, and about 1,300 subjects contributed by 6 global collaborators. The dataset comprised deeply sampled blood TCRbeta repertoires from subjects exposed to, actively infected with, or recovered from COVID-19. A freely available public database, intended as a resource for researchers studying the immune response to SARS-CoV-2, is where the repertoires were released. Nearly every sample came with metadata listing a de-identified subject ID, COVID-19 status, age in years and sex. HLA class I and class II types, where available, came from metadata supplied by the sample provider rather than from assay-based typing. The material from the prospective study consisted of cDNA or gDNA derived from T cells, B-cell-depleted T cells, or PBMCs.

Broader findings and caveats from the paper: The amount of clinical and demographic metadata varied by source and participant and was provided uncurated.

Each collaborating institution followed its own protocols to collect whole blood in K2EDTA tubes. For TCRbeta analysis, collaborator samples were shipped as frozen whole blood, as isolated PBMCs, or as DNA extracted from either sample type. This clone appeared a single time. The specificity of this receptor is unknown. The record has no base qualities; no much larger clone is one base away. The immunoSEQ Assay, a bias-controlled multiplex PCR, was used to amplify TCRbeta CDR3 regions from genomic DNA. The paper's processing steps were these. The number of nucleated cells in each sample was estimated by amplification of reference gene primers within the assay. To quantify the absolute abundance of each unique TCRbeta CDR3 rearrangement, sequence reads were collapsed and filtered. For each sample, productive Simpson clonality was calculated by taking the square root of Simpson's diversity index across productive rearrangements. Entries here come from immuneACCESS through TCRdb and include only in-frame sequences with V and J called. Some clones fail to appear in such tables; in the studies checked, an unresolved V gene covers under half of the shortfall, and the cause of the remainder is unknown. V and J calls and clone size are copied from that table; D and trimming were computed from the DNA. Across this sample there are approximately 390,000 clones, with 90% seen only once. The ten largest clones take up approximately 6.2% of the sample.

Trimming at the junction amounts to 5 bases on V and 7 bases on J, and the germline ends lie 15 bases apart. From the cysteine through the phenylalanine, the CDR3 covers 15 amino acids. Only the CDR3 DNA stays, 45 bases, in frame from base 1. Sequences SGHTA (CDR1) and FQGTGA (CDR2) are obtained from the germline V gene. Rearrangement joined TRBV7-3 to TRBJ1-6; a tentative D call is TRBD1 (5 bases match). Sequenced input: peripheral blood. This TCR was sampled from a man aged 18 to 29 with active or convalescent COVID-19. The CDR3 protein is CASSPGGGSNSPLHF. The bases are TGTGCCAGCAGCCCCGGGGGAGGGTCGAATTCACCCCTCCACTTT.